The entry that follows covers one T cell receptor beta chain sequence. These data originate in a study of blood T cell repertoires in COVID-19. This table comes from immunoSEQ multiplex PCR, and its TCRdb copy is limited to in-frame clones, with some not included. Of roughly 280,000 clones detected, roughly nine tenths appear once; the ten largest clones hold approximately 3%. The receptor comes from a woman between 50 and 59 years old who had recovered from COVID-19. Sequencing input: PBMCs or T cells enriched from blood (not recorded which).

Here the CDR3 reads CASSRTGTGNGSGNTIYF. DNA of the CDR3: TGTGCCAGCAGCCGAACGGGGACAGGGAACGGCTCTGGAAACACCATATATTTT. The J gene is TRBJ1-3, the V gene TRBV11-2; TRBD1 matches 9 bases. CDR1 SGHAT and CDR2 FQNNGV come from the germline V gene. V lost 5 bases and J lost 0; bases outside the gene matches: 11. The CDR3 loop spans 18 amino acids.